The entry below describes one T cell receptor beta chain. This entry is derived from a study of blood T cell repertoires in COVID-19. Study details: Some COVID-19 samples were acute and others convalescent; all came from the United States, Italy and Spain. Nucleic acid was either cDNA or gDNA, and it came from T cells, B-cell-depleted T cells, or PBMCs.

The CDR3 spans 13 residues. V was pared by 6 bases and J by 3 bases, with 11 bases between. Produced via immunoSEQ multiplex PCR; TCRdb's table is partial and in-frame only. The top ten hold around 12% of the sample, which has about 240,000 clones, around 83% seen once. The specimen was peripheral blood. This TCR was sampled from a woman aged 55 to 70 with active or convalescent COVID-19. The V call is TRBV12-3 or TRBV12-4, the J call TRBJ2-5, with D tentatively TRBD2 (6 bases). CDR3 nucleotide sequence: TGTGCCAGCAGCCCGGGACTGAAAGAGACCCAGTACTTC. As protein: CASSPGLKETQYF.